This entry features one T cell receptor beta chain sequence. This table comes from immunoSEQ multiplex PCR, and its TCRdb copy is limited to in-frame clones, with some not included. The repertoire holds 56,000 or so clones, with about nine tenths as singletons. This specimen belongs to a study of T cell changes during pregnancy in multiple sclerosis. The CDR3 consists of 16 residues. The trim removed 5 bases at V and 0 bases at J, leaving 8 bases unmatched. Germline loops: CDR1 LNHDA, CDR2 SQIVND (reference sequence). Sequencing used CD4+ T cells from peripheral blood mononuclear cells, obtained in the third trimester of pregnancy. The chain is built from TRBV19 and TRBJ2-5, with 8 bases that match TRBD1. This clonotype was obtained from a female donor with multiple sclerosis, enrolled in a pregnancy study. The CDR3 nucleotides read TGTGCCAGTAGTTCAAGGACAGGGAGGAACCAAGAGACCCAGTACTTC. Translated, it gives CASSSRTGRNQETQYF.